This TCR beta chain comes out of a study of cytomegalovirus exposure and HLA in healthy donors. This clone was counted a single time. Its antigen is currently unknown. Other DNA sequences from this sample encode an identical CDR3 as well. In the PCR, 60 Vbeta and 13 Jbeta primers were used. Sequenced by immunoSEQ multiplex PCR; TCRdb stores in-frame clones only, minus some. The top ten clones hold approximately 0.69% of a sample with under 200,000 clones, 70% to 85% of them seen once. The germline V gene encodes CDR1 SGHRS and CDR2 YFSETQ. CDR3 length: 14 amino acids. Trimming removed 0 bases from V and 1 base from J, with 7 bases in between. Study-wide results and limits: Later findings reportedly placed an Asian-associated ancestry cluster below the 666-donor mean for N-insertions. High sensitivity and specificity were reportedly achieved when the classifier diagnosed cytomegalovirus status. From TCR beta sequences, most subjects' HLA-A and HLA-B alleles were reportedly predicted accurately.

Donors sampled were nominally healthy, though unrecorded immune exposures were likely. Sequencing used PBMCs. The sequence was collected from a woman aged 35 to 49 in good health and CMV-seronegative. The rearrangement uses TRBV5-1 and TRBJ1-1, with D hard to call. The CDR3 bases are TGCGCCAGCAGCTTGGCGGCAGGGAACACTGAAGCTTTCTTT. Protein product: CASSLAAGNTEAFF.